This TCR beta chain was identified in a study of cytomegalovirus exposure and HLA in healthy donors. Study as a whole: In a previous analysis, approximately 110 million unique TCR beta sequences were found from 150 million to 200 million T cells.

Overall study findings and caveats: According to a later analysis, donors in an Asian-associated ancestry cluster reportedly had fewer N-insertions than the 666-donor mean. The classifier reportedly diagnosed cytomegalovirus status with high sensitivity and specificity. A few V segments could not be told apart, such as TRBV6-2 and TRBV6-3, and were left out.

Germline V gene lookup returns CDR1 SGHAT and CDR2 FQNNGV. V was pared by 0 bases and J by 1 base, with 16 bases between. The CDR3 consists of 17 residues. 13 Jbeta primers and 60 Vbeta primers were used for the PCR. Measured with immunoSEQ multiplex PCR; TCRdb has only the in-frame clones, and not every one. Of 150,000 to 200,000 clones listed, about three quarters are singletons. This clone showed up just a few times. What it recognizes is unknown. The rearrangement links TRBV11-2 to TRBJ2-7, with a weak D call TRBD1 (6 bases). The sequencing input was PBMCs. This receptor was identified in a man aged 18 to 30 in good health and CMV-seronegative. This CDR3 is CASSLDGAGAISYEQYF. DNA for the CDR3: TGTGCCAGCAGCTTAGACGGGGCAGGGGCCATTTCCTACGAGCAGTACTTC.